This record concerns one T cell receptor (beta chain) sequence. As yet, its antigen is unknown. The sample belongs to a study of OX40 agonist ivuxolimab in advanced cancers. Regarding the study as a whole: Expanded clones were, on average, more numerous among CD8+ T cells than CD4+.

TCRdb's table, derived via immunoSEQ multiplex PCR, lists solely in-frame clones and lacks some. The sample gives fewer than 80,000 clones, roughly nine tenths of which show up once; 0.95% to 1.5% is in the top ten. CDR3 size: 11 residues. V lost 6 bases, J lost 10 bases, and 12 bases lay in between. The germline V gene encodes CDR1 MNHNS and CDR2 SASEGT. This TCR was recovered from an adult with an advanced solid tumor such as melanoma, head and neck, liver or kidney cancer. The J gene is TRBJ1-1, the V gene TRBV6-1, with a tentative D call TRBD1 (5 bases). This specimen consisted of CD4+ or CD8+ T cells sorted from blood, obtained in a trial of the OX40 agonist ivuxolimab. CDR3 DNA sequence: TGTGCCAGCAGGAGGATCGGGGGAGCTTTCTTT. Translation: CASRRIGGAFF.